Sequencing of this T cell receptor (beta chain) was carried out in a study of response to subunit inactivated influenza vaccine. Notes on the study in general: Each seasonal influenza vaccination, the authors suggested, recruits few new T cells.

This clonotype was detected a few times. The antigen remains unidentified. TCRdb called the RT-PCR reads again in MiXCR, with one record for every CDR3 protein. Of about half a million distinct CDR3 sequences listed, around 8% are singletons. Here the sequenced sample was PBMCs from blood, taken roughly 24 months after vaccination. This sequence originates from a man between 45 and 75 years old who received an inactivated influenza vaccine.

Here the CDR3 DNA reads TGTGCCATCAGTGAGGAGGTTCTTCAATATAATTCACCCCTCCACTTT. It specifies CAISEEVLQYNSPLHF. The rearrangement links TRBV10-3 to TRBJ1-6, with unresolved D. Germline V gene lookup returns CDR1 ENHRY and CDR2 SYGVKD. The CDR3 runs 16 residues. Between the trimmed V and J ends, which lost 2 bases and 4 bases, there was a span of 12 bases.